The T cell receptor (beta chain) described here comes from a study of shared clonotypes between healthy human individuals. V was clipped by 0 bases and J by 4 bases; unmatched bases: 5. The CDR3 extends over 15 amino acids. Germline V gene lookup returns CDR1 SGHRS and CDR2 YFSETQ. Healthy and HIV-negative, the adult donors had no recent acute infections or vaccinations. Data came from immunoSEQ multiplex PCR; TCRdb stores just in-frame clones and leaves some out. The data show under 2.5 million clones, 85% to 95% seen once. This TCR was recovered from a man in his late teens or twenties in good health. Some clones in this sample may be carry-over from other donors' samples. The sequenced material came from naive CD4+ T cells from PBMCs. Described subset: CD45RA+ positively selected. The gene calls are TRBV5-1 and TRBJ1-1, with 8 bases fitting TRBD1. The CDR3 region is CASSLAPGTGTEAFF. The CDR3 region has the DNA TGCGCCAGCAGCTTGGCGCCCGGGACAGGCACTGAAGCTTTCTTT.